This TCR beta chain emerged from a study of T cell responses to AZD1222 COVID-19 vaccine. Study-wide points: Females outnumbered males among donors, who were mostly white British; clonal diversity was possibly underestimated.

To note about this clone: Its antigen is currently unknown.

The CDR3 length is 14 residues. Germline V CDR1 and CDR2: SGHTA, FQGNSA. V was clipped by 6 bases and J by 6 bases; unmatched bases: 8. TCRdb keeps only in-frame clones here, not all; method: immunoSEQ multiplex PCR. Of tens of thousands of clones in the sample, roughly 89% were seen once. The chain couples TRBV7-2 to TRBJ2-7, with 10 bases lining up with TRBD2. This TCR came from an adult in good health. Sample: peripheral blood, taken on day 0 of AZD1222 vaccination. CDR3 nucleotide sequence: TGTGCCAGCAGTCTTAGCGGGGGGCCTAGCGAGCAGTACTTC. Amino acid sequence: CASSLSGGPSEQYF.